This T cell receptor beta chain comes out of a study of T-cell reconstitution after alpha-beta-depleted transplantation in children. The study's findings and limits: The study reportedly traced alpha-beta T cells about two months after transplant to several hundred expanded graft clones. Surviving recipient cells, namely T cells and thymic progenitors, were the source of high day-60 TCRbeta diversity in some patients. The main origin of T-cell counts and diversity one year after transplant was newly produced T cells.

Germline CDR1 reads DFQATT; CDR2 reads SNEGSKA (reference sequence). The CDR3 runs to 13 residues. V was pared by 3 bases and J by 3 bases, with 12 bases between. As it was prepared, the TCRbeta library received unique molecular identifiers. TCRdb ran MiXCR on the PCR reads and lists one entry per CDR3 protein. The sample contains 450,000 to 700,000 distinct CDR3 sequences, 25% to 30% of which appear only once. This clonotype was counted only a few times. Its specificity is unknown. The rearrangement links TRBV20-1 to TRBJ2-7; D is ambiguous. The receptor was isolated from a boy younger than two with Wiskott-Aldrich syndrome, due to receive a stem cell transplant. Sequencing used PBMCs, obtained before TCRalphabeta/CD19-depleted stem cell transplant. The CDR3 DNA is TGCAGTGCTAGGAAATCCGGAATCTACGAGCAGTACTTC. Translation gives CSARKSGIYEQYF.